The sequence of this TCR beta chain was determined in a study of shared clonotypes between healthy human individuals. Study-wide context: The study used three CD4 naive, three CD4 memory, two CD8 naive and one CD8 memory plate per donor.

The table came from immunoSEQ multiplex PCR; TCRdb's copy has only in-frame clones and leaves some out. Of 2.3 million or so clones in the sample, more than 85% were seen once. Of note for this clone: Other DNA sequences in the sample encode the same CDR3.

The CDR3 extends over 12 amino acids. Trimming pared 4 bases from V and 4 bases from J, leaving 5 bases between. Germline V gene data show CDR1 as MNHNY and CDR2 as SVGAGI (reference sequence). Researchers partitioned CD4+ cells into CD45RA+ naive and CD45RA-negative memory subsets. Sequencing used naive CD4+ T cells from PBMCs. Regarding subset: CD45RA+ positively selected. The V and J genes are TRBV6-6 and TRBJ1-5, with D unresolved. The sequence was collected from a man younger than 35 in good health. Some clones in this sample may be carry-over from other donors' samples. This CDR3 reads CASSSGNQPQHF. For the CDR3, the DNA is TGTGCCAGCAGTTCAGGTAATCAGCCCCAGCATTTT.